Listed here are 6 T cell receptor beta chains from one sample, sequenced in a study of blood T cell repertoires in COVID-19. The method was immunoSEQ multiplex PCR; TCRdb's version includes in-frame clones alone and lacks a portion of them. The sample yields almost 90,000 clones, roughly 88% seen once. Sequenced: peripheral blood. These receptors were collected from a man aged 18 to 30 with COVID-19, enrolled during active disease.

This clone was counted a few times. This chain connects TRBV3-1 (or the pseudogene TRBV3-2) to TRBJ1-1; a weak D match, TRBD1 (5 bases). This CDR3 contains 14 residues. Germline lookup yields CDR1 LGHDT and CDR2 YNNKEL (reference sequence). Trimming left V 4 bases short and J 5 bases short, with 14 bases between. The CDR3 DNA follows: TGTGCCAGCAGCCGCCCCAGTGGGGGGACTGAAGCTTTCTTT. It encodes CASSRPSGGTEAFF.

The rearrangement uses TRBV3-1 (or the pseudogene TRBV3-2) and TRBJ1-6, with TRBD1 matching 7 bases. V dropped 4 bases and J dropped 1; count of bases not matched to a gene: 4. This CDR3 region has 16 residues. Germline CDR1 and CDR2: LGHDT and YNNKEL (reference sequence). The CDR3 DNA reads as TGTGCCAGCAGCCTGACAGGGATTTCCTATAATTCACCCCTCCACTTT. It encodes CASSLTGISYNSPLHF.

This clone came up a few times. The chain has TRBV28 and TRBJ1-1; TRBD1 agrees at 7 bases. V was pared by 6 bases and J by 1 base, with 5 bases of the junction left unmatched. The CDR3 runs to 14 residues. From germline, CDR1 is MDHEN and CDR2 SYDVKM. The CDR3 spells CASRTWTGNTEAFF. In DNA form, the CDR3 reads TGTGCCAGCAGGACTTGGACAGGGAACACTGAAGCTTTCTTT.

The chain combines TRBV19 with TRBJ2-2; 8 bases match TRBD2. The V segment lost 3 bases and the J segment 0 bases; nucleotides outside the gene matches: 3. CDR1 and CDR2 (germline): LNHDA, SQIVND (reference sequence). The CDR3 is made up of 16 amino acids. The chain's CDR3 is CASSMGGGTNTGELFF. The CDR3 nucleotides are TGTGCCAGTAGTATGGGCGGGGGGACGAACACCGGGGAGCTGTTTTTT. The full variable domain, completed using reference TRBV19 and TRBJ2-2, is DGGITQSPKYLFRKEGQNVTLSCEQNLNHDAMYWYRQDPGQGLRLIYYSQIVNDFQKGDIAEGYSVSREKKESFPLTVTSAQKNPTAFYLCASSMGGGTNTGELFFGEGSRLTVL.

The rearrangement uses TRBV5-5 and TRBJ1-1, with D unresolved. Looked up from germline, CDR1 is SGHKS and CDR2 is YYEKEE (reference sequence). Trimming shortened V by 6 bases and J by 5 bases, and 14 bases separated the two germline ends. The CDR3 runs to 13 residues. The chain's CDR3 is CASTSTARTEAFF. The CDR3 DNA is TGTGCCAGCACCTCGACTGCTAGGACTGAAGCTTTCTTT. Supplemented by reference TRBV5-5 and TRBJ1-1, the full variable domain reads DAGVTQSPTHLIKTRGQQVTLRCSPISGHKSVSWYQQVLGQGPQFIFQYYEKEERGRGNFPDRFSARQFPNYSSELNVNALLLGDSALYLCASTSTARTEAFFGQGTRLTVV.

The CDR3 DNA reads as TGTGCCAGCAGCGTGGGGGGGCTTAGTGAAAAACTGTTTTTT. Translating gives CASSVGGLSEKLFF. The genes are TRBV9 and TRBJ1-4, with D perhaps matching TRBD1 (6 bases). V was cut by 2 bases and J by 7 bases, with 12 bases left in between. This CDR3 has 14 residues. Germline CDR1 and CDR2: SGDLS and YYNGEE.